This TCR beta chain comes out of a study of blood T cells in healthy people across ages. Study-level background: T cells yielded about one barcoded beta molecule per two cells through template switching.

A sample-barcoded 5' primer and a J-beta primer mix were used in a second PCR of about 7 to 11 cycles. TCRdb itself ran the 5' RACE reads through MiXCR, one entry per CDR3 protein. The table includes 850,000 to 1,100,000 distinct CDR3 sequences, approximately 38% detected once. This clonotype showed up just a few times. This CDR3 spans 12 amino acids. CDR1 is DFQATT and CDR2 is SNEGSKA in the germline V gene (reference sequence). With 5 bases clipped from V and 9 bases from J, the junction kept 6 bases outside the gene matches. The genes are TRBV20-1 and TRBJ2-4, with 8 bases that match TRBD1. The sequenced sample was blood. This clonotype was obtained from a man aged 18 to 30 in good health. The CDR3 loop reads CSAYRGEVIQYF. The CDR3 DNA is TGCAGTGCTTACAGGGGGGAGGTCATTCAGTACTTC.